These 26 T cell receptor beta chains came from one sample sequenced in a study of shared clonotypes between healthy human individuals. Clones were read by immunoSEQ multiplex PCR, and TCRdb kept only the in-frame ones, dropping some. Among about 480,000 clones listed, about four fifths were seen once. Sequenced sample: PBMCs. The receptor source for this set is a woman in her thirties or forties in good health. Some clones in this sample may be carry-over from other donors' samples.

The V call is TRBV2, the J call TRBJ2-1, with 7 nucleotides matching TRBD1. This CDR3 has 15 residues. Per the germline V gene, CDR1 is SNHLY and CDR2 is FYNNEI. V shed 5 bases, J shed 2 bases, and the junction held 6 bases outside the gene matches. The CDR3 DNA reads TGTGCCAGCAGTACCGACAGGGCAGCCTACAATGAGCAGTTCTTC. Encoded protein: CASSTDRAAYNEQFF.

V is TRBV4-2 and J is TRBJ2-6; D may correspond to TRBD1 or TRBD2 (5 bases each). The CDR3 totals 17 residues. Trimming left V 0 bases short and J 9 bases short, with 18 bases between. The germline V gene encodes CDR1 LGHNA and CDR2 YNFKEQ. CDR3 in amino acids: CASSQDLHGTYHNVLTF. The CDR3 bases are TGTGCCAGCAGCCAAGATCTACATGGGACCTACCACAACGTCCTGACTTTC.

The chain has TRBV27 and TRBJ2-7; TRBD1 matches at 8 bases. V trimming: 9 bases; J trimming: 3 bases; junction bases outside the gene matches: 13. The CDR3 consists of 15 residues. CDR1 MNHEY and CDR2 SMNVEV come from the germline V gene (reference sequence). The CDR3 DNA reads TGTGCCAGAGCGACCAGTGGGACAGGTGACTACGAGCAGTACTTC. As protein: CARATSGTGDYEQYF.

The CDR3 sequence: CASSGRLANEQFF. The CDR3 coding sequence is TGTGCCAGCAGCGGGCGACTAGCTAATGAGCAGTTCTTC. The chain is built from TRBV9 and TRBJ2-1, with 7 bases identical to TRBD2. Germline-derived CDR1 and CDR2 are SGDLS and YYNGEE. The ends lost 3 bases at V and 7 bases at J; junction bases unmatched: 4. CDR3 length: 13 residues.

This clone was observed once. The J gene is TRBJ1-4, the V gene TRBV5-1; D may be TRBD1 (6 bases). Per germline, CDR1 SGHRS and CDR2 YFSETQ. There are 16 residues in the CDR3. V lost 1 base and J 8 bases, leaving 18 bases between the germline ends. This CDR3 is CASSLLGGGEVEKLFF. CDR3 DNA sequence: TGCGCCAGCAGCTTGCTAGGAGGGGGGGAAGTAGAAAAACTGTTTTTT.

V usage is TRBV27 and J usage is TRBJ1-1; D perhaps matches TRBD1 (6 bases). This CDR3 is built from 14 residues. V lost 5 bases and J 6 bases, leaving 16 bases between the germline ends. CDR1 MNHEY and CDR2 SMNVEV come from the germline V gene (reference sequence). The CDR3 loop is CASSPPGVRAEAFF. CDR3 sequence (DNA): TGTGCCAGCAGTCCACCAGGGGTTCGGGCTGAAGCTTTCTTT.

This chain joins TRBV7-9 and TRBJ2-5; 9 nucleotides line up with TRBD2. This CDR3 is 16 amino acids long. With V trimmed by 2 bases and J by 0 bases, 4 bases remained unmatched. Germline-derived CDR1 and CDR2 are SEHNR and FQNEAQ (reference sequence). This chain's CDR3 is CASSLTAGGYQETQYF. The CDR3 nucleotides are TGTGCCAGCAGCTTAACGGCGGGAGGGTACCAAGAGACCCAGTACTTC.

V usage is TRBV15 and J usage is TRBJ2-7; 7 bases fit TRBD2. The CDR3 spans 14 residues. V was pared by 2 bases and J by 7 bases, with 8 bases of the junction left unmatched. Germline V gives CDR1 LNHNV, CDR2 YYDKDF (reference sequence). CDR3 loop: CATSRNPLAREQYF. The CDR3 DNA is TGTGCCACCAGCAGAAATCCACTAGCGCGGGAGCAGTACTTC.

The chain links TRBV28 to TRBJ2-5; 7 nucleotides align to TRBD2. CDR1 is MDHEN, CDR2 SYDVKM, per germline. The CDR3 consists of 14 residues. With 7 bases clipped from V and 3 bases from J, the junction kept 8 bases outside the gene matches. For the CDR3, the DNA is TGTGCCAGCAATCCAGGTGGGAGGGAAGAGACCCAGTACTTC. Translating gives CASNPGGREETQYF.

This chain connects TRBV9 to TRBJ2-3; D perhaps matches TRBD2 (6 bases). Germline CDR1 reads SGDLS; CDR2 reads YYNGEE. The CDR3 is 16 amino acids. Between the trimmed V and J ends, which lost 4 bases and 5 bases, there was a span of 20 bases. Here the CDR3 reads CASSPTRWGEEDTQYF. The CDR3 DNA is TGTGCCAGCAGCCCCACTCGCTGGGGGGAGGAAGATACGCAGTATTTT.

V and J are TRBV7-8 and TRBJ1-1, with D unresolved. From germline, CDR1 is SGHVS and CDR2 FQNEAQ. The CDR3 has 15 residues. Trimming removed 5 bases from V and 6 bases from J, with 19 bases in between. The CDR3, as DNA: TGTGCCAGCAGCCCTCTACTCCTCTCCCGCGCTGAAGCTTTCTTT. Protein product: CASSPLLLSRAEAFF.

The chain joins TRBV19 to TRBJ2-5; tentatively, D is TRBD1 or TRBD2 (5 bases each). With 5 bases removed from V and 4 bases from J, the gap between germline ends came to 14 bases. This CDR3 spans 14 amino acids. The V gene's germline CDR1 is LNHDA and CDR2 SQIVND (reference sequence). CDR3 sequence reads: CASSVSLGTETQYF. In DNA form, the CDR3 reads TGTGCCAGTAGTGTCTCTCTGGGGACAGAGACCCAGTACTTC.

The table lists this clone with a count of one. The chain recombines TRBV11-1 with TRBJ2-1; 8 positions agree with TRBD2. Germline CDR1 and CDR2: SGHAT and FQDESV (reference sequence). Germline trimming cut 6 bases from V and 5 bases from J; bases unmatched to any gene: 15. The CDR3 extends over 17 amino acids. DNA for the CDR3: TGTGCCAGCAGTGTGGGCCCGGGACTAGGGGATGACAATGAGCAGTTCTTC. Its protein product is CASSVGPGLGDDNEQFF.

This rearrangement joins TRBV7-9 to TRBJ2-5; maybe TRBD1 (5 bases). Germline assignment: CDR1 SEHNR and CDR2 FQNEAQ (reference sequence). This CDR3 region has 14 residues. V gave up 4 bases and J gave up 5 bases, with 14 bases separating them. For the CDR3, the DNA is TGTGCCAGCAGCTCGACAGTGTTCGGGGAGACCCAGTACTTC. Protein product: CASSSTVFGETQYF.

J is TRBJ2-1 and V is TRBV27; D uncertain. The V gene's germline CDR1 is MNHEY and CDR2 SMNVEV (reference sequence). CDR3 size: 16 residues. V shed 5 bases and J shed 0 bases, with 14 bases lying between them. In DNA, the CDR3 is TGTGCCAGCAGTACCTGGACCCTAAGCTCCTACAATGAGCAGTTCTTC. It encodes CASSTWTLSSYNEQFF.

The chain has TRBV27 and TRBJ2-2; weak D call: TRBD1 (6 bases). V was pared by 3 bases and J by 8 bases, with 25 bases between. The CDR3 runs 18 residues. Germline CDR1 is MNHEY and CDR2 is SMNVEV (reference sequence). In DNA, the CDR3 is TGTGCCAGCAGTTTGGTGGGCCTCGACAGGTCGTTGGCTGGGGAGCTGTTTTTT. Protein product: CASSLVGLDRSLAGELFF.

The chain carries TRBV28 and TRBJ2-7; D is undetermined. The CDR3 covers 14 residues. The V and J ends lost 3 bases and 1 base respectively, with 10 bases between them. Germline values: CDR1 MDHEN, CDR2 SYDVKM. The CDR3 DNA is TGTGCCAGCAGTTTCCCCGACGGTTCCTACGAGCAGTACTTC. Protein product: CASSFPDGSYEQYF.

This clone was picked up one time. The J gene is TRBJ2-7, the V gene TRBV11-2; TRBD1 matches at 8 bases. The germline V gene has CDR1 SGHAT and CDR2 FQNNGV. The V gene end was trimmed by 0 bases and the J gene end by 6 bases; junction bases not matched to a gene: 7. CDR3 length equals 15 residues. The CDR3 DNA is TGTGCCAGCAGCTTAGATCTTGGGGGACAGGCCGAGCAGTACTTC. This codes for CASSLDLGGQAEQYF.

In its sample, this clone was seen a few times. J is TRBJ2-1 and V is TRBV28, with TRBD1 identical over 8 bases. CDR3 length: 15 amino acids. The germline gives CDR1 MDHEN, CDR2 SYDVKM. V gave up 2 bases and J gave up 7 bases; unmatched junction bases: 7. CDR3 loop: CASSLGQGFVNEQFF. The CDR3 DNA reads as TGTGCCAGCAGTTTAGGACAGGGCTTCGTTAATGAGCAGTTCTTC.

The chain recombines TRBV13 with TRBJ2-3, with TRBD2 identical over 8 bases. Per germline, CDR1 PRHDT and CDR2 FYEKMQ (reference sequence). This CDR3 region has 17 residues. With V trimmed by 0 bases and J by 0 bases, 5 bases remained unmatched. The CDR3 bases are TGTGCCAGCAGCTTAGGGACTAGCGTAATGAGCACAGATACGCAGTATTTT. Its protein is CASSLGTSVMSTDTQYF.

The rearrangement joins TRBV5-1 to TRBJ2-1, with 9 bases matching TRBD2. Trimming cost V 0 bases and J 4 bases; bases outside gene matches: 2. The CDR3 runs to 15 residues. Germline V gene data show CDR1 as SGHRS and CDR2 as YFSETQ. The CDR3 region has the DNA TGCGCCAGCAGCTTGGAAGCGGGAGGTTACAATGAGCAGTTCTTC. Translating it yields CASSLEAGGYNEQFF.

The genes are TRBV6-5 and TRBJ1-1; the D gene is possibly TRBD1 (5 bases). Trimming removed 2 bases from V and 5 bases from J, with 12 bases in between. The CDR3 extends over 14 amino acids. In germline, CDR1 is MNHEY, CDR2 SVGAGI. The CDR3 loop is CASSYLGVETEAFF. In DNA, the CDR3 is TGTGCCAGCAGTTACCTGGGGGTAGAGACTGAAGCTTTCTTT.

The CDR3 sequence is CASTPQGRNEQYF. In DNA, the CDR3 is TGTGCCAGCACCCCTCAGGGGAGGAACGAGCAGTACTTC. V and J are TRBV6-5 and TRBJ2-7; D possibly uses TRBD1 or TRBD2 (6 bases each). The CDR3 has 13 amino acids. V was clipped by 7 bases and J by 5 bases, with 15 bases between them. Germline lookup yields CDR1 MNHEY and CDR2 SVGAGI.

The rearrangement links TRBV28 to TRBJ1-2; perhaps TRBD1 as D (6 bases). Germline V lookup: CDR1 MDHEN, CDR2 SYDVKM. CDR3 length: 17 amino acids. Trimming removed 6 bases at V and 0 bases at J, with 20 bases between. The CDR3 bases are TGTGCCAGCAGGGGAGGGGGGCTTTCGCTGGCTAACTATGGCTACACCTTC. Protein product: CASRGGGLSLANYGYTF.

V is TRBV11-2 and J is TRBJ2-1, with 9 positions matching TRBD2. Germline CDR1 reads SGHAT; CDR2 reads FQNNGV. V lost 3 bases and J lost 1; bases outside the gene matches: 4. This CDR3 contains 16 residues. This chain's CDR3 is CASSFLSGRSYNEQFF. The CDR3 coding sequence is TGTGCCAGCAGCTTCCTTAGCGGGAGATCCTACAATGAGCAGTTCTTC.

The chain links TRBV7-9 to TRBJ2-2; 14 nucleotides agree with TRBD2. Germline V CDR1 and CDR2: SEHNR, FQNEAQ (reference sequence). Trimming took 4 bases from V and 5 from J; bases not matched to a gene: 3. This CDR3 comprises 16 residues. The CDR3 coding sequence is TGTGCCAGCAGCTCCGGGACTAGCGGGAGAACCGGGGAGCTGTTTTTT. It encodes CASSSGTSGRTGELFF.